The rows below give T cell receptor beta chains drawn from one sample of a study of regulatory T cells in long-lasting Graves disease. In TCRdb, the multiplex PCR reads were re-called with MiXCR into one record per CDR3 protein. Here the sample spans more than 300,000 distinct CDR3 sequences, roughly 12% being singletons. The same sample was also studied in work on T cells in Graves' hyperthyroidism and ophthalmopathy.

The sequencing used peripheral blood mononuclear cells (PBMCs), collected at new diagnosis, from a patient treated with antithyroid drugs. The receptor source for this set is a young woman with Graves disease. CDR3s include the opening cysteine and the closing phenylalanine or tryptophan. Fields, in order: clone size, V gene, J gene, D gene, CDR3 protein, CDR3 DNA. D genes are given only for firm matches. Only some rows state a clone size, as once, few, many or a class for expanded clones.

many	TRBV28	TRBJ2-2	TRBD2	CASRPGGRVAGELFF	TGTGCCAGCCGACCGGGGGGGCGGGTCGCCGGGGAGCTGTTTTTT
many	TRBV5-5	TRBJ1-3	.	CASSQGTSGNTIYF	TGTGCCAGCAGCCAAGGGACTTCTGGAAACACCATATATTTT
many	TRBV7-9	TRBJ1-1	TRBD1	CASSRRTGAPNTEAFF	TGTGCCAGCAGCCGACGGACAGGGGCCCCGAACACTGAAGCTTTCTTT
.	TRBV28	TRBJ2-1	TRBD1	CASNFMGQPNYNEQFF	TGTGCCAGCAACTTTATGGGACAGCCAAATTACAATGAGCAGTTCTTC
many	TRBV19	TRBJ1-1	.	CASSIAQGMNTEAFF	TGTGCCAGTAGTATTGCTCAGGGAATGAACACTGAAGCTTTCTTT
.	TRBV29-1	TRBJ2-1	.	CSVEGLNAYNEQFF	TGCAGCGTTGAAGGACTGAACGCCTACAATGAGCAGTTCTTC
many	TRBV7-2	TRBJ2-1	.	CASSLELAANEQFF	TGTGCCAGCAGCTTAGAACTAGCTGCCAATGAGCAGTTCTTC
.	TRBV7-2	TRBJ2-3	TRBD1	CASSADRVLETDTQYF	TGTGCCAGCAGCGCTGACAGGGTTCTGGAAACAGATACGCAGTATTTT
few	TRBV4-3	TRBJ1-4	.	CASSQDWETTNEKLFF	TGCGCCAGCAGCCAAGATTGGGAGACAACTAATGAAAAACTGTTTTTT
many	TRBV2	TRBJ1-5	.	CASSEGTVSNQPQHF	TGTGCCAGCAGTGAAGGGACAGTTAGCAATCAGCCCCAGCATTTT
.	TRBV20-1	TRBJ2-4	.	CSAPVWEGNIQYF	TGCAGTGCTCCCGTTTGGGAAGGAAACATTCAGTACTTC
many	TRBV2	TRBJ2-1	TRBD2	CASSLTSGANNEQFF	TGTGCCAGCAGCCTGACTAGCGGGGCAAACAATGAGCAGTTCTTC
.	TRBV7-3	TRBJ2-5	.	CASSPMGYLGTETQYF	TGTGCCAGCAGCCCCATGGGTTACCTCGGGACAGAGACCCAGTACTTC
few	TRBV13	TRBJ2-7	TRBD1	CASSVTGEYTYEQYF	TGTGCCAGCAGCGTAACAGGGGAATATACCTACGAGCAGTACTTC
many	TRBV15	TRBJ1-2	TRBD1	CATSNRRQGPIYGYTF	TGTGCCACCAGCAACAGACGACAGGGGCCGATCTATGGCTACACCTTC
many	TRBV20-1	TRBJ1-1	.	CSARGVVVDTEAFF	TGCAGTGCTAGAGGTGTGGTGGTCGACACTGAAGCTTTCTTT
many	TRBV6-2/TRBV6-3	TRBJ1-5	.	CASSYSPTRQPQHF	TGTGCCAGCAGTTACTCCCCCACAAGGCAGCCCCAGCATTTT
many	TRBV12-3/TRBV12-4	TRBJ1-1	.	CASSLSAVMNTEAFF	TGTGCCAGCAGTTTATCCGCGGTAATGAACACTGAAGCTTTCTTT
.	TRBV19	TRBJ1-2	.	CASSIEGTNYGYTF	TGTGCCAGTAGTATAGAGGGAACCAACTATGGCTACACCTTC
many	TRBV12-3/TRBV12-4	TRBJ2-5	.	CASSFWGRIQETQYF	TGTGCCAGCAGTTTTTGGGGCAGGATTCAAGAGACCCAGTACTTC
many	TRBV5-1	TRBJ2-1	TRBD2	CASGPAPANEQFF	TGCGCTAGCGGGCCGGCCCCGGCCAATGAGCAGTTCTTC
.	TRBV10-2	TRBJ1-1	TRBD1	CASSAPNRGNTEAFF	TGCGCCAGCAGTGCCCCGAACAGGGGAAACACTGAAGCTTTCTTT
.	TRBV12-3/TRBV12-4	TRBJ2-7	.	CASRSEAGLSYEQYF	TGTGCCAGCAGATCCGAAGCGGGCCTCTCCTACGAGCAGTACTTC
many	TRBV24-1	TRBJ1-5	.	CATLRSKRSNQPQHF	TGTGCCACCCTGAGATCTAAGAGGAGCAATCAGCCCCAGCATTTT
many	TRBV5-1	TRBJ2-3	.	CASSLRFVRTDTQYF	TGCGCCAGCAGCTTGAGGTTCGTCAGGACAGATACGCAGTATTTT
many	TRBV4-3	TRBJ1-2	TRBD1	CASSHLGQGNYGYTF	TGCGCCAGCAGCCACCTGGGACAGGGGAACTATGGCTACACCTTC
many	TRBV28	TRBJ1-1	TRBD1	CASSPTRDRRMNTEAFF	TGTGCCAGCAGTCCCACTAGGGACAGGAGGATGAACACTGAAGCTTTCTTT
.	TRBV6-1	TRBJ1-2	.	CASSATGTDGYTF	TGTGCCAGCAGTGCTACAGGGACTGATGGCTACACCTTC
many	TRBV7-2	TRBJ2-7	.	CASSFARGDEQYF	TGTGCCAGCAGCTTCGCCAGGGGGGACGAGCAGTACTTC
many	TRBV7-2	TRBJ1-2	TRBD1	CASSPSPGTGGRSGYTF	TGTGCCAGCAGCCCTAGTCCCGGGACAGGGGGACGGAGTGGCTACACCTTC
many	TRBV18	TRBJ1-1	.	CASSQGGVLMTEAFF	TGTGCCAGCTCACAGGGGGGGGTTCTGATGACTGAAGCTTTCTTT
many	TRBV15	TRBJ2-1	.	CATSGAFSLVSVNEQFF	TGTGCCACCAGCGGCGCGTTCTCACTAGTTAGTGTCAATGAGCAGTTCTTC
few	TRBV5-1	TRBJ2-1	TRBD1	CASSLVRDRGNEQFF	TGCGCCAGCAGCTTGGTCCGGGACAGGGGAAATGAGCAGTTCTTC
many	TRBV4-3	TRBJ2-5	.	CASSQDGGGQETQYF	TGCGCCAGCAGCCAAGATGGAGGGGGCCAAGAGACCCAGTACTTC
many	TRBV7-2	TRBJ1-5	.	CASSLGQGAQHF	TGTGCCAGCAGCTTAGGACAAGGGGCCCAGCATTTT
many	TRBV27	TRBJ1-2	.	CASSSAGYGYTF	TGTGCCAGCAGTTCGGCGGGCTATGGCTACACCTTC
few	TRBV7-2	TRBJ1-2	.	CASSLGSTVEYGYTF	TGTGCCAGCAGCTTAGGGTCGACAGTTGAGTATGGCTACACCTTC
many	TRBV30	TRBJ2-1	TRBD2	CACNRPPGLASNEQFF	TGTGCCTGTAACCGACCGCCGGGACTAGCGAGCAATGAGCAGTTCTTC
many	TRBV11-2	TRBJ2-3	.	CASSFIRVRTDTQYF	TGTGCCAGCAGCTTCATACGGGTGCGCACAGATACGCAGTATTTT
.	TRBV5-5	TRBJ1-1	TRBD1	CASHRTGGNTEAFF	TGTGCCAGCCACCGGACAGGGGGAAACACTGAAGCTTTCTTT
.	TRBV4-3	TRBJ1-2	.	CASSLAGALHGYTF	TGCGCCAGCAGCTTGGCAGGGGCGCTTCATGGCTACACCTTC